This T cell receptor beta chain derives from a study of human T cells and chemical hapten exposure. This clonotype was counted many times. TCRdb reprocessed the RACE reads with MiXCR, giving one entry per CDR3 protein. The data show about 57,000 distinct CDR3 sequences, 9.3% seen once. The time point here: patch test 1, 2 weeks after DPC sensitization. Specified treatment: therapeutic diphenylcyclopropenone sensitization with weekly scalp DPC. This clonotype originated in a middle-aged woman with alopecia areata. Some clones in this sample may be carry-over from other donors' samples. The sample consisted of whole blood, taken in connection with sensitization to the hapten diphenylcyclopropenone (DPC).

This CDR3 is CASSAGHLSGNTIYF. CDR3 bases: TGTGCCAGCAGTGCGGGACATCTATCTGGAAACACCATATATTTT. The V and J genes are TRBV2 and TRBJ1-3, with D tentatively TRBD1 (6 bases). The CDR3 has 15 amino acids. V was shortened by 4 bases and J by 1 base, with 11 bases between the two germline ends. Germline assignment: CDR1 SNHLY and CDR2 FYNNEI.